This T cell receptor beta chain was recorded in a study of T cell repertoires in cytomegalovirus infection. The wider study: Matching HLA type and CMV infection were both indicated by public TCR beta signatures. Whole-study results and caveats: In two of eight donors, the top clonotype was HLA-C-restricted CMV-specific. Using cumulative public TCR beta family frequency, the authors identified those who carried CMV together with the relevant HLA.

This clonotype was seen a few times. Its matching antigen is unknown. Germline V lookup: CDR1 DFQATT, CDR2 SNEGSKA (reference sequence). V was pared by 1 base and J by 6 bases, with 16 bases between. This CDR3 has 15 amino acids. TCRdb re-derived calls from the reads in MiXCR, one entry per CDR3 protein. Of almost 500,000 distinct CDR3 sequences detected, over 9% appear once; the ten largest clones hold about 10%. Sample: PBMCs. V is TRBV20-1 and J is TRBJ2-1, with D possibly matching TRBD2 (5 bases). This TCR derives from a human donor in good health (CMV status not recorded). Some clones in this sample may be carry-over from other donors' samples. CDR3 protein: CSARGPRGWSNEQFF. CDR3 sequence (DNA): TGCAGTGCTAGAGGCCCCCGAGGGTGGTCCAATGAGCAGTTCTTC.